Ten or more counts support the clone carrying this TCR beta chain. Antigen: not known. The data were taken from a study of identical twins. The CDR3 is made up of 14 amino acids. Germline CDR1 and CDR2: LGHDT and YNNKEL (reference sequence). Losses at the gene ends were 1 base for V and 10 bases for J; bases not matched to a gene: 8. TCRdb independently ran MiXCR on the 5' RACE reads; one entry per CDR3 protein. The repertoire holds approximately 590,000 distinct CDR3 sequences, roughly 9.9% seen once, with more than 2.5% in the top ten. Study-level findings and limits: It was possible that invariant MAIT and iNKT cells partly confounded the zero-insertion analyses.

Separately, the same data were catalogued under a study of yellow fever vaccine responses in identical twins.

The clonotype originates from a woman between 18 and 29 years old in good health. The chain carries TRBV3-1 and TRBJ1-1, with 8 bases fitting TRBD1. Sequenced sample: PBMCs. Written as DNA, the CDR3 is TGTGCCAGCAGCCAAGGTTGGACAGGGTTTGCAGCTTTCTTT. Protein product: CASSQGWTGFAAFF.